A single TCR beta chain is shown here with its context. Antigen specificity is unknown. The data stem from a study of siplizumab effects on memory and regulatory T cells. Overall study findings and caveats: Alloreactive sequences whose origin lay in unstimulated CD4+ memory cells were significantly reduced by siplizumab.

Per sample, the assay covered approximately 91,000 TCR templates. TCRdb's copy holds only in-frame clones and misses some; the assay was immunoSEQ multiplex PCR. The table includes about 110,000 clones, approximately 92% detected once. CDR1 and CDR2 (germline): SGHNT, YYREEE (reference sequence). The CDR3 covers 13 residues. The germline V and J ends were trimmed by 4 bases and 7 bases, with 9 bases remaining between them. This TCR derives from a human donor in good health. The sample was CD4+ T cells sorted from blood. This chain links TRBV5-4 with TRBJ2-6; TRBD2 might be the D (5 bases). CDR3 coding DNA: TGTGCCAGCAGCCTGGAGGTTGCCAACGTCCTGACTTTC. Amino acid sequence: CASSLEVANVLTF.